The present T cell receptor (beta chain) was sequenced within a study of Ad26.COV2.S vaccination and SARS-CoV-2 variants. Whole-study context: Recipients of Ad26.COV2.S got it intramuscularly, once or twice 56 days apart. Study conclusions and caveats: From the TCR breadth and depth analyses, total T cell responses may have been underestimated.

A word on this clone: The target antigen is unknown.

The treatment is: roughly 20 received Ad26.COV2.S at low or high dose, single or two shots; roughly five received placebo; per-sample allocation not given. All samples were drawn on day 63, counting from the first vaccine or placebo injection. Using immunoSEQ multiplex PCR, the repertoire was profiled, and TCRdb retains in-frame clones only, with some absent. The repertoire holds about 410,000 clones, with 80% to 95% as singletons. Germline lookup yields CDR1 SGHTA and CDR2 FQGNSA. CDR3 length: 15 residues. V shed 0 bases and J shed 6 bases, with 12 bases lying between them. The chain joins TRBV7-2 to TRBJ2-1; tentatively, D is TRBD1 (5 bases). Material: peripheral blood, obtained in a trial of Ad26.COV2.S vaccine versus placebo. The source is a person aged 18 to 65 who received the Ad26.COV2.S COVID-19 vaccine or a placebo. Here the CDR3 DNA reads TGTGCCAGCAGCTTAGCGTCTAGGGGCGGCAATGAGCAGTTCTTC. Residues: CASSLASRGGNEQFF.